The 27 T cell receptor beta chains below come from one sample, sequenced in a study of blood T cell repertoires in COVID-19. Here immunoSEQ multiplex PCR was the method, and the copy in TCRdb shows in-frame clones only, minus some. This sample has some 500,000 clones, with around nine tenths found just once. Sequencing was carried out using PBMCs or T cells enriched from blood (not recorded which). These TCRs come from a woman between 40 and 55 years old who had recovered from COVID-19.

The chain employs TRBV7-6 and TRBJ1-5; TRBD1 aligns across 9 bases. Germline trimming cut 1 base from V and 6 bases from J; bases unmatched to any gene: 4. This CDR3 is 15 amino acids long. Germline CDR1 and CDR2: SGHVS and FNYEAQ. The CDR3 coding sequence is TGTGCCAGCAGCTTAGGGGGACAGGGCGGTCAGCCCCAGCATTTT. This translates into CASSLGGQGGQPQHF.

This clone was counted once. CDR3 coding DNA: TGTGCCAGCACCAGACAGGGCCTCTATGGCTACACCTTC. As protein: CASTRQGLYGYTF. This chain connects TRBV12-3 or TRBV12-4 to TRBJ1-2; 7 bases line up with TRBD1. The CDR3 runs to 13 residues. V shed 7 bases and J 4 bases; nucleotides not matched to a gene: 6.

The CDR3, as DNA: TGCGCCAGCAGCCCGGGACAGGGGGACAATCAGCCCCAGCATTTT. Translation gives CASSPGQGDNQPQHF. This chain joins TRBV5-1 and TRBJ1-5, with 11 bases fitting TRBD1. CDR1 and CDR2 from the germline V gene are SGHRS and YFSETQ. The CDR3 totals 15 residues. Unmatched junction bases numbered 3, after V lost 4 bases and J lost 3 bases.

The chain links TRBV5-8 to TRBJ1-5; D is unresolved. CDR1 and CDR2 (germline): SGHTS, YDEGEE. Trimming took off 3 bases at V and 0 bases at J, with 10 bases between the two ends. The CDR3 has 15 amino acids. The CDR3 DNA is TGTGCCAGCAGCTCGACACAAAATAGCAATCAGCCCCAGCATTTT. Translation: CASSSTQNSNQPQHF. Together with reference TRBV5-8 and TRBJ1-5, the CDR3 gives the full variable domain: EAGVTQSPTHLIKTRGQQATLRCSPISGHTSVYWYQQALGLGLQFLLWYDEGEERNRGNFPPRFSGRQFPNYSSELNVNALELEDSALYLCASSSTQNSNQPQHFGDGTRLSIL.

The chain employs TRBV7-2 and TRBJ2-7; tentative D call: TRBD1 (6 bases). Germline CDR1 and CDR2: SGHTA and FQGNSA. The CDR3 is 15 residues long. V lost 1 base and J lost 2, with 12 bases in between. DNA for the CDR3: TGTGCCAGCAGCTTAGTAGGGGGTACCCCCTACGAGCAGTACTTC. Its protein product is CASSLVGGTPYEQYF. The full variable domain, in which reference TRBV7-2 and TRBJ2-7 provide the parts outside the CDR3, is GAGVSQSPSNKVTEKGKDVELRCDPISGHTALYWYRQSLGQGLEFLIYFQGNSAPDKSGLPSDRFSAERTGGSVSTLTIQRTQQEDSAVYLCASSLVGGTPYEQYFGPGTRLTVT.

Note on this clone: Other DNA sequences in the sample encode the same CDR3. The J gene is TRBJ2-7, the V gene TRBV7-2; possible D gene TRBD2, 5 bases. Germline-derived CDR1 and CDR2 are SGHTA and FQGNSA. The CDR3 consists of 14 residues. The V gene lost 2 bases and the J gene lost 0 bases, with 8 bases spanning the gap. CDR3: CASSLTSGSYEQYF. CDR3 bases: TGTGCCAGCAGCTTAACAAGCGGCTCCTACGAGCAGTACTTC.

The V and J genes are TRBV7-9 and TRBJ1-1, with D unresolved. Germline CDR1 is SEHNR and CDR2 is FQNEAQ (reference sequence). Trimming left V 1 base short and J 4 bases short, with 7 bases between. This CDR3 has 13 amino acids. As DNA, the CDR3 is TGTGCCAGCAGCTTAGGGGCGATCACTGAAGCTTTCTTT. It specifies CASSLGAITEAFF. The full variable domain, completed using reference TRBV7-9 and TRBJ1-1, is DTGVSQNPRHKITKRGQNVTFRCDPISEHNRLYWYRQTLGQGPEFLTYFQNEAQLEKSRLLSDRFSAERPKGSFSTLEIQRTEQGDSAMYLCASSLGAITEAFFGQGTRLTVV.

The gene calls are TRBV6-6 and TRBJ1-5, with D unresolved. V gave up 6 bases and J gave up 3 bases, with 3 bases separating them. The CDR3 is 11 amino acids. Germline CDR1 and CDR2: MNHNY and SVGAGI (reference sequence). This CDR3 reads CASSLNQPQHF. Here the CDR3 DNA reads TGTGCCAGCAGCCTCAATCAGCCCCAGCATTTT.

The chain employs TRBV11-2 and TRBJ1-1, with D unclear. Deletions cut 3 bases from V and 0 bases from J, with 11 bases between. The CDR3 sequence is 15 residues long. The germline V gene has CDR1 SGHAT and CDR2 FQNNGV. The CDR3 reads CASSLALAVNTEAFF. DNA of the CDR3: TGTGCCAGCAGCTTGGCACTCGCGGTGAACACTGAAGCTTTCTTT.

The V and J genes are TRBV30 and TRBJ1-5, with 12 bases fitting TRBD1. V shed 1 base and J 4 bases; nucleotides not matched to a gene: 8. The CDR3 covers 17 residues. CDR1 is GTSNPN, CDR2 SVGIG, per germline (reference sequence). In DNA form, the CDR3 reads TGTGCCTGGAGTGGGGGGACAGGGGGCCGAACTAATCAGCCCCAGCATTTT. Protein sequence: CAWSGGTGGRTNQPQHF. The whole variable domain, filled in from reference TRBV30 and TRBJ1-5, reads SQTIHQWPATLVQPVGSPLSLECTVEGTSNPNLYWYRQAAGRGLQLLFYSVGIGQISSEVPQNLSASRPQDRQFILSSKKLLLSDSGFYLCAWSGGTGGRTNQPQHFGDGTRLSIL.

The V gene is TRBV11-2, the J gene TRBJ1-2, with TRBD1 identical over 7 bases. Germline V gives CDR1 SGHAT, CDR2 FQNNGV. The V segment lost 1 base and the J segment 2 bases; nucleotides outside the gene matches: 7. CDR3 size: 16 residues. The CDR3 loop reads CASSLVSGTANYGYTF. The CDR3 nucleotides are TGTGCCAGCAGCTTAGTCTCCGGGACAGCGAACTATGGCTACACCTTC.

This chain joins TRBV7-2 and TRBJ2-7; 9 bases line up with TRBD2. The germline V gene encodes CDR1 SGHTA and CDR2 FQGNSA. Trimming took 5 bases from V and 0 from J; bases not matched to a gene: 5. CDR3 length: 15 amino acids. DNA for the CDR3: TGTGCCAGCAGCCGCGGGAGGGAGAACTCCTACGAGCAGTACTTC. Translated: CASSRGRENSYEQYF.

This chain links TRBV18 with TRBJ2-5, with 8 nucleotides matching TRBD2. In germline, CDR1 is KGHSH, CDR2 LQKENI. The trim removed 0 bases at V and 5 bases at J, leaving 11 bases unmatched. The CDR3 totals 17 residues. This CDR3 is CASSPPSPTSGRETQYF. The DNA for the CDR3 is TGTGCCAGCTCACCACCGTCCCCTACTAGCGGCCGGGAGACCCAGTACTTC.

This clone has only one observation. The chain is built from TRBV3-1 (or the pseudogene TRBV3-2) and TRBJ2-1; D is unresolved. The CDR3 has 14 residues. CDR1 and CDR2 (germline): LGHDT, YNNKEL (reference sequence). V was pared by 0 bases and J by 5 bases, with 8 bases between. CDR3: CASSQDGQDNEQFF. As DNA, the CDR3 is TGTGCCAGCAGCCAAGATGGCCAGGACAATGAGCAGTTCTTC.

The chain is built from TRBV10-2 and TRBJ2-7; 8 positions agree with TRBD2. CDR1 and CDR2 from the germline V gene are WSHSY and SAAADI. The length of the CDR3 is 13 residues. J was trimmed by 5 bases and V by 6 bases; bases with no gene match: 6. CDR3 nucleotides: TGCGCCAGCAGATCAAGCGGGAGACACGAGCAGTACTTC. Translated: CASRSSGRHEQYF.

This chain joins TRBV4-1 and TRBJ2-5; 8 bases map to TRBD2. CDR1 MGHRA and CDR2 YSYEKL come from the germline V gene. V gave up 1 base and J gave up 5 bases; unmatched junction bases: 9. The CDR3 loop spans 16 amino acids. CDR3 residues: CASSQGVAGGLETQYF. The CDR3, as DNA: TGCGCCAGCAGCCAAGGGGTTGCGGGAGGACTGGAGACCCAGTACTTC.

V and J are TRBV4-2 and TRBJ2-1; possibly TRBD2 for D (5 bases). V gave up 3 bases and J gave up 9 bases, with 15 bases separating them. CDR1 is LGHNA, CDR2 YNFKEQ, per germline. This CDR3 is built from 14 residues. As DNA, the CDR3 is TGTGCCAGCAGCCAGGAACGTGGAGGCGTTGAGCAGTTCTTC. Protein sequence: CASSQERGGVEQFF.

CDR3 residues: CASSLTVDNSPLHF. The CDR3 DNA sequence: TGTGCCAGCAGCTTGACAGTGGATAATTCACCCCTCCACTTT. The chain uses TRBV11-3 and TRBJ1-6; TRBD1 might be the D (5 bases). The germline V and J ends were trimmed by 3 bases and 5 bases, with 8 bases remaining between them. The CDR3 consists of 14 residues. Germline V CDR1 and CDR2: SGHNT, YENEEA.

This clone has only a few counts. The chain employs TRBV7-9 and TRBJ2-5; weak D call: TRBD2 (5 bases). The length of the CDR3 is 13 residues. Germline lookup yields CDR1 SEHNR and CDR2 FQNEAQ (reference sequence). V was trimmed by 4 bases and J by 0 bases, leaving 6 bases between them. CDR3 bases: TGTGCCAGCAGCTCGGACTACCAAGAGACCCAGTACTTC. Translated: CASSSDYQETQYF.

The chain uses TRBV7-9 and TRBJ2-7, with D perhaps TRBD1 (6 bases). The germline CDR1 and CDR2 sequences are SEHNR and FQNEAQ (reference sequence). The CDR3 is made up of 15 amino acids. V dropped 4 bases and J dropped 2 bases, with 15 bases sitting between them. The CDR3 nucleotides are TGTGCCAGCAGCTCTATCGACAGGCAGACCTACGAGCAGTACTTC. It specifies CASSSIDRQTYEQYF. Based on the CDR3 plus reference TRBV7-9 and TRBJ2-7, the full variable domain is DTGVSQNPRHKITKRGQNVTFRCDPISEHNRLYWYRQTLGQGPEFLTYFQNEAQLEKSRLLSDRFSAERPKGSFSTLEIQRTEQGDSAMYLCASSSIDRQTYEQYFGPGTRLTVT.

This chain uses TRBV14 with TRBJ1-6; no firm D call. CDR1 and CDR2 (germline): SGHDN, FVKESK. Trimming left V 1 base short and J 0 bases short, with 7 bases between. The CDR3 spans 16 residues. CDR3 nucleotide sequence: TGTGCCAGCAGCCAAGTCCACGGCTCCTATAATTCACCCCTCCACTTT. Protein sequence: CASSQVHGSYNSPLHF. Filled out from reference TRBV14 and TRBJ1-6, the complete variable domain reads EAGVTQFPSHSVIEKGQTVTLRCDPISGHDNLYWYRRVMGKEIKFLLHFVKESKQDESGMPNNRFLAERTGGTYSTLKVQPAELEDSGVYFCASSQVHGSYNSPLHFGNGTRLTVT.

This chain joins TRBV5-1 and TRBJ1-6, with D possibly TRBD1 on 6 matching bases. In germline, CDR1 is SGHRS, CDR2 YFSETQ. V was clipped by 5 bases and J by 7 bases, with 22 bases between them. This CDR3 comprises 17 residues. The CDR3 coding sequence is TGCGCCAGCAGGGGCACCGGGACAACTAAGGAGAATTCACCCCTCCACTTT. Residues: CASRGTGTTKENSPLHF. The full variable domain, completed using reference TRBV5-1 and TRBJ1-6, is KAGVTQTPRYLIKTRGQQVTLSCSPISGHRSVSWYQQTPGQGLQFLFEYFSETQRNKGNFPGRFSGRQFSNSRSEMNVSTLELGDSALYLCASRGTGTTKENSPLHFGNGTRLTVT.

This chain connects TRBV30 to TRBJ2-1, with D uncertain. Germline CDR1 reads GTSNPN; CDR2 reads SVGIG (reference sequence). The V gene lost 2 bases and the J gene lost 2 bases, with 10 bases spanning the gap. The CDR3 has 14 amino acids. The CDR3 sequence: CAWSNRVAYNEQFF. The CDR3 coding sequence is TGTGCCTGGAGTAACCGCGTGGCCTACAATGAGCAGTTCTTC.

This clone occurred a few times. V usage is TRBV7-8 and J usage is TRBJ2-5; maybe TRBD2 (7 bases). The V gene's germline CDR1 is SGHVS and CDR2 FQNEAQ. The CDR3 is 17 residues long. V lost 2 bases and J 4 bases, leaving 20 bases between the germline ends. CDR3 loop: CASSLTPWREGGETQYF. CDR3 DNA: TGTGCCAGCAGCTTAACGCCCTGGAGGGAGGGGGGAGAGACCCAGTACTTC.

This chain connects TRBV7-9 to TRBJ1-6; the match to TRBD1 covers 8 bases. The V gene end was trimmed by 5 bases and the J gene end by 3 bases; junction bases not matched to a gene: 3. The CDR3 covers 15 residues. Germline CDR1 and CDR2: SEHNR and FQNEAQ (reference sequence). CDR3 region: CASSRGQVYNSPLHF. The CDR3 nucleotides are TGTGCCAGCAGCCGGGGACAGGTCTATAATTCACCCCTCCACTTT.

The chain uses TRBV4-3 and TRBJ1-3, with D maybe TRBD1 (5 bases). V shed 3 bases and J shed 0 bases, with 9 bases lying between them. The CDR3 is 15 amino acids. From germline, CDR1 is LGHNA and CDR2 YSLEER. The CDR3 DNA reads as TGCGCCAGCAGCCAGGGGGGGGTCTCTGGAAACACCATATATTTT. It yields the protein CASSQGGVSGNTIYF.

V usage is TRBV11-3 and J usage is TRBJ1-5, with TRBD1 as a possible D gene (6 bases). From germline, CDR1 is SGHNT and CDR2 YENEEA. The CDR3 runs to 15 residues. Trimming took 1 base from V and 5 from J, leaving 12 bases between them. This CDR3 is CASSLGTGKHQPQHF. DNA of the CDR3: TGTGCCAGCAGCTTAGGCACAGGGAAGCATCAGCCCCAGCATTTT.